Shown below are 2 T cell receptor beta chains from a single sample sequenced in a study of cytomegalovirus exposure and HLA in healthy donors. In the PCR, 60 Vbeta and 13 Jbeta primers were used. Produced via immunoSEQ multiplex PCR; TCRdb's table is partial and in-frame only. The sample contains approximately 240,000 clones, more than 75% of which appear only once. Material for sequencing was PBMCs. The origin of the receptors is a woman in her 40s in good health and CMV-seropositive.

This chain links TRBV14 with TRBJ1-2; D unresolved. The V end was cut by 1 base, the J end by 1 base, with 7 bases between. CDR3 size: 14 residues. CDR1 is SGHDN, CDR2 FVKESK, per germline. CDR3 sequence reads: CASSQGQFNYGYTF. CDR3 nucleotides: TGTGCCAGCAGCCAAGGACAATTTAACTATGGCTACACCTTC.

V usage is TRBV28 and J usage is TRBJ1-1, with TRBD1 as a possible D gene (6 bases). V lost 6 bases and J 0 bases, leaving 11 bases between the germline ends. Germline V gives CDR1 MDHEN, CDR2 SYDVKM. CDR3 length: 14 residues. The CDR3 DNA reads TGTGCCAGCAGACCTGACAGGATGAACACTGAAGCTTTCTTT. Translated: CASRPDRMNTEAFF.